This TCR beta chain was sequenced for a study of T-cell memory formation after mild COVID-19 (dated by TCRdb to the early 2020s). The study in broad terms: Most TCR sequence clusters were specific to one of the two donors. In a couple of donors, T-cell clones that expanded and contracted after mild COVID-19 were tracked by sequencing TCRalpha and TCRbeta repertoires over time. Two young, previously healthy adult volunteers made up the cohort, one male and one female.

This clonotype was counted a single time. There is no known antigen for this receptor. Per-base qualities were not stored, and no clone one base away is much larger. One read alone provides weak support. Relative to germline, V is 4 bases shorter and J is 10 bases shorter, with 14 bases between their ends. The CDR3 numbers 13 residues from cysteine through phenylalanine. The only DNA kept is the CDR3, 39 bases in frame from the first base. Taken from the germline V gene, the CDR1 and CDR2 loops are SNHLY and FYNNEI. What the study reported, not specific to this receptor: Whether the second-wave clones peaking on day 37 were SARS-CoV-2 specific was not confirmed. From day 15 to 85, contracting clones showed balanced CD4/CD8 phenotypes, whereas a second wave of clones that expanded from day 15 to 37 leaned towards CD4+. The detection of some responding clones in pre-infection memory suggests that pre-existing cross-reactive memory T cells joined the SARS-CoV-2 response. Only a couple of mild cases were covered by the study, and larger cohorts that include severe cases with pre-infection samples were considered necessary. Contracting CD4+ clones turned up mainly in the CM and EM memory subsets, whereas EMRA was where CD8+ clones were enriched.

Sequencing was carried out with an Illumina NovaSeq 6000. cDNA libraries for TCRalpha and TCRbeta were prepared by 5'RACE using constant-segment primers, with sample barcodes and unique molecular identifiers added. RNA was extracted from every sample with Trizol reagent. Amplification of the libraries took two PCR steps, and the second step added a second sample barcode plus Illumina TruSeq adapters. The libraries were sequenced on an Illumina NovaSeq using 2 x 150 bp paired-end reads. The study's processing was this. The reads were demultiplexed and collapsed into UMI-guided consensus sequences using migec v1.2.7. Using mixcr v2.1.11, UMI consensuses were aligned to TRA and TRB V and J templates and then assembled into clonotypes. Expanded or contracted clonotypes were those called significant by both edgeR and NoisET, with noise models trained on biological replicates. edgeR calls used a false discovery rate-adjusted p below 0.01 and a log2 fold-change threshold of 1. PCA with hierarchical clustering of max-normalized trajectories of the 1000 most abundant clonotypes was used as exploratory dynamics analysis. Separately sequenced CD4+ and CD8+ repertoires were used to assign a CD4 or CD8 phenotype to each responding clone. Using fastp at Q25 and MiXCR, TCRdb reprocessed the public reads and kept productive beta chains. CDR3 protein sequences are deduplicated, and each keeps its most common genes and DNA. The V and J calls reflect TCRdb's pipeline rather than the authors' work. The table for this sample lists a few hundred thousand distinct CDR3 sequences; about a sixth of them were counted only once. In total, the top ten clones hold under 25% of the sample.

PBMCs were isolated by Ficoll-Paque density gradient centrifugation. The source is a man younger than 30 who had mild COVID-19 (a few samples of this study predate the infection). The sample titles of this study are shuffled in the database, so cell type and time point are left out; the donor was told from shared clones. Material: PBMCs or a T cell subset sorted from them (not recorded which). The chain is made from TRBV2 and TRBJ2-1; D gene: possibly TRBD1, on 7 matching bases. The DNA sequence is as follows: TGTGCCAGCAGTGTAAACAGGGGAGGAGAGCAGTTCTTC. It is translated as CASSVNRGGEQFF. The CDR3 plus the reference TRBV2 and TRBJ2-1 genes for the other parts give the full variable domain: EPEVTQTPSHQVTQMGQEVILRCVPISNHLYFYWYRQILGQKVEFLVSFYNNEISEKSEIFDDQFSVERPDGSNFTLKIRSTKLEDSAMYFCASSVNRGGEQFFGPGTRLTVL.